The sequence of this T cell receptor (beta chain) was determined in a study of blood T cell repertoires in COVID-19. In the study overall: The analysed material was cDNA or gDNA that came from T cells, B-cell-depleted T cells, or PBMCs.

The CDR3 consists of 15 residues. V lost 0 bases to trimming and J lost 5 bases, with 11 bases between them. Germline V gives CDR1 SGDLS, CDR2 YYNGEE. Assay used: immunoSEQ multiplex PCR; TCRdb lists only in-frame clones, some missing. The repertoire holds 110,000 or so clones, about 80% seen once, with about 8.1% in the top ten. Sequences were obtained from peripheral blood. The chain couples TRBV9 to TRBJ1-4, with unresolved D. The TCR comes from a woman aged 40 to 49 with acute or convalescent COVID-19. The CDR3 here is CASSVGGGPNEKLFF. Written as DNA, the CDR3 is TGTGCCAGCAGCGTAGGTGGAGGGCCCAATGAAAAACTGTTTTTT.